This entry features one TCR beta chain sequence. Its target is unknown. Germline-derived CDR1 and CDR2 are SGHVS and FQNEAQ. The germline V and J ends were trimmed by 5 bases and 6 bases, with 22 bases remaining between them. The CDR3 spans 16 residues. This specimen belongs to a study of T cell responses to AZD1222 COVID-19 vaccine. Overall study findings and caveats: Donors, mostly white British, included more females; clonal diversity was possibly underestimated. Researchers report vaccine-associated CD4 TCRs spanning spike, with dominance at 160-218 and 743-854.

The assay was immunoSEQ multiplex PCR, and TCRdb's table has in-frame clones only and misses some. The sample shows 120,000 to 150,000 clones, 90% to 95% of them seen only once. The material sequenced was peripheral blood, taken on day 0 of AZD1222 vaccination. The TCR was taken from an adult in good health. The rearrangement uses TRBV7-8 and TRBJ2-5; tentative D call: TRBD1 (6 bases). The CDR3 sequence: CASSQRDIYLIQTQYF. The DNA of the CDR3 is TGTGCCAGCAGCCAACGGGACATTTATCTCATCCAGACCCAGTACTTC. Complete variable domain (other parts from reference TRBV7-8 and TRBJ2-5): GAGVSQSPRYKVAKRGQDVALRCDPISGHVSLFWYQQALGQGPEFLTYFQNEAQLDKSGLPSDRFFAERPEGSVSTLKIQRTQQEDSAVYLCASSQRDIYLIQTQYFGPGTRLLVL.